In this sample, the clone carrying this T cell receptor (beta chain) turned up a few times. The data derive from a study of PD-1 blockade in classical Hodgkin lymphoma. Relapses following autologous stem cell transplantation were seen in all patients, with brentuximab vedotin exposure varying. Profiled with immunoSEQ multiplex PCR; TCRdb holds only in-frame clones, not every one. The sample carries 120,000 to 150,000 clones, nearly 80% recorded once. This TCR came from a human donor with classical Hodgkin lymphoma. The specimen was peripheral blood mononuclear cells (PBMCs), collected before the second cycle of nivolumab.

The CDR3 sequence: CASSYSTGGRYNEQFF. CDR3 DNA sequence: TGTGCCAGCAGTTACTCAACAGGGGGCCGGTACAATGAGCAGTTCTTC. This rearrangement joins TRBV6-5 to TRBJ2-1; TRBD1 matches at 9 bases. V lost 0 bases, J lost 4 bases, and 4 bases stayed unmatched. This CDR3 spans 16 amino acids. Germline assignment: CDR1 MNHEY and CDR2 SVGAGI.